What follows describes a single TCR beta chain. The antigen is unknown. Each donor supplied ten milliliters of peripheral blood. Germline values: CDR1 SNHLY, CDR2 FYNNEI. This CDR3 is built from 15 residues. V lost 8 bases and J lost 7; bases outside the gene matches: 7. The data originate from a study of blood T cells in healthy people across ages. Study details: About one barcoded beta molecule was captured per two T cells (by template switching). Study conclusions and caveats: A roughly linear age-dependent decrease characterized TCR beta diversity per million T cells.

The second PCR ran about 6 to 11 cycles with a sample-barcoded 5' primer and J-beta primers. Every sample returned 3 million or more CDR3-containing paired-end reads. TCRdb analysed the 5' RACE reads with MiXCR anew, one entry per CDR3 protein. There are hundreds of thousands of distinct CDR3 sequences in the sample; roughly 41% occur only once, and less than 25% lies in the top ten. The clonotype originates from a woman aged 55-75 years in good health. Input material: blood. J is TRBJ2-1 and V is TRBV2; 14 bases map to TRBD2. The CDR3 region is CASPMTSGGANEQFF. The CDR3 bases are TGTGCCAGCCCCATGACTAGCGGGGGGGCAAATGAGCAGTTCTTC.